This T cell receptor (beta chain) was sequenced in a study of early T cells in non-severe SARS-CoV-2 infection. Study-level background: The study sequenced bulk RNA from unsorted whole blood, with chains unpaired. Study-level results: Comparison of clonotypes with VDJdb favored anti-spike CD8 responses while missing private and CD4 specificities.

Individual cDNA molecules were tagged with unique molecular identifiers, the study reported. Each CDR3 protein is one row after TCRdb ran MiXCR on the 5' RACE reads. The sample records approximately 100,000 distinct CDR3 sequences, about 10% being singletons. About this clonotype: Antigen unknown.

This receptor was taken from an adult who was a healthcare worker with PCR-confirmed SARS-CoV-2 infection or an uninfected control (not recorded which). Sequences were obtained from whole blood.

The CDR3 here is CASSLLAGGVTGELFF. The CDR3 region has the DNA TGTGCCAGCAGTCTACTAGCGGGAGGAGTCACCGGGGAGCTGTTTTTT. This chain uses TRBV27 with TRBJ2-2; TRBD2 matches at 12 bases. Trimming at V came to 5 bases and at J to 4 bases, leaving 5 bases not matched to a gene. The length of the CDR3 is 16 residues. From germline, CDR1 is MNHEY and CDR2 SMNVEV (reference sequence).